The 25 T cell receptor beta chains below were found in one sample sequenced in a study of T cells in Graves' hyperthyroidism and ophthalmopathy. TCR beta CDR3 regions were amplified from RNA transcripts. HTBI primers were the set used in a first-round RT-PCR of the TCR CDR3. TCRdb used MiXCR to reprocess the multiplex PCR reads, holding one entry per CDR3 protein. The repertoire includes under 400,000 distinct CDR3 sequences, about 16% of them detected once, and approximately 19% sits in the top ten. Sequencing was performed on blood. These receptor sequences come from a woman aged 55-69 years with Graves' ophthalmopathy.

The chain couples TRBV30 to TRBJ2-3; 9 bases agree with TRBD1. Losses at the gene ends were 2 bases for V and 5 bases for J; bases not matched to a gene: 5. Looked up from germline, CDR1 is GTSNPN and CDR2 is SVGIG (reference sequence). There are 14 residues in the CDR3. The chain's CDR3 is CAWSLGQGGDTQYF. For the CDR3, the DNA is TGTGCCTGGAGTTTGGGACAGGGTGGAGATACGCAGTATTTT.

The gene calls are TRBV5-1 and TRBJ2-3; D gene ambiguous. There are 15 residues in the CDR3. Per the germline V gene, CDR1 is SGHRS and CDR2 is YFSETQ. Trimming stripped 1 base from V and 0 bases from J, with 9 bases between. This chain's CDR3 is CASSLYYPSTDTQYF. The CDR3 DNA is TGCGCCAGCAGCTTGTACTACCCGAGCACAGATACGCAGTATTTT.

This clonotype has just a few counts. V usage is TRBV6-2 or TRBV6-3 and J usage is TRBJ1-6; D perhaps matches TRBD1 (5 bases). The CDR3 spans 13 residues. Germline V gene lookup returns CDR1 MNHEY and CDR2 SVGEGT. This CDR3 is CAAARGNNSPLHF. CDR3 sequence (DNA): TGTGCTGCCGCGAGGGGAAACAATTCACCCCTCCACTTT.

The sample holds many counts of this clonotype. This chain uses TRBV11-2 with TRBJ2-3, with D perhaps TRBD1 or TRBD2 (5 bases each). V was trimmed by 5 bases and J by 0 bases, leaving 18 bases between them. Germline V gives CDR1 SGHAT, CDR2 FQNNGV. This CDR3 is built from 17 residues. The CDR3: CASSRRPGATSTDTQYF. CDR3 sequence (DNA): TGTGCCAGCAGCCGTCGTCCCGGGGCAACTAGCACAGATACGCAGTATTTT.

Remarks on this clonotype: A junction end diverges from the germline sequence, so it may reflect a read error. The chain has TRBV6-2 or TRBV6-3 and TRBJ2-7; D tentatively reads TRBD1 or TRBD2 (5 bases each). The germline CDR1 and CDR2 sequences are MNHEY and SVGEGT. The CDR3 length is 13 residues. The CDR3 coding sequence is TGTGCCACGGCTCGGGACGCTGCTGTGGAGCGGTACTTC. The encoded protein is CATARDAAVERYF.

Regarding this clonotype: A junction end diverges from the germline sequence, so it may reflect a read error. This chain connects TRBV11-2 to TRBJ2-7, with D possibly matching TRBD1 (6 bases). Germline CDR1 reads SGHAT; CDR2 reads FQNNGV. The CDR3 covers 12 residues. The CDR3 DNA reads as TGTGCCGGCAGCCTACAGGGATACGAGCAGTACTTC. As protein: CAGSLQGYEQYF.

The chain links TRBV6-7 to TRBJ1-4; weak D call: TRBD1 (6 bases). TRBV6-7 is known as an ORF, though its function is uncertain. V lost 0 bases and J lost 2, with 13 bases in between. This CDR3 is built from 17 residues. CDR3: CASSYSTRGSTNEKLFF. The CDR3 DNA reads TGTGCCAGCAGTTACTCAACTAGGGGGTCGACTAATGAAAAACTGTTTTTT.

This clonotype occurred many times. The V and J genes are TRBV7-2 and TRBJ2-4, with TRBD2 matching 8 bases. The V and J ends lost 5 bases and 3 bases, in that order; junction bases with no gene match: 9. The CDR3 runs 16 residues. Germline CDR1 is SGHTA and CDR2 is FQGNSA. CDR3: CASSPESGSVKNIQYF. CDR3 bases: TGTGCCAGCAGCCCAGAGAGCGGGAGTGTCAAAAACATTCAGTACTTC.

The V gene is TRBV6-1, the J gene TRBJ2-1; 8 nucleotides align to TRBD1. The CDR3 is made up of 15 amino acids. Per the germline V gene, CDR1 is MNHNS and CDR2 is SASEGT. Trimming took 8 bases from V and 0 from J; bases not matched to a gene: 6. CDR3 nucleotide sequence: TGTGCCAGCTGCTACAGGGGGAACTCCTACAATGAGCAGTTCTTC. It yields the protein CASCYRGNSYNEQFF.

In its sample, this clonotype was seen a few times. The chain couples TRBV4-2 to TRBJ2-3, with 8 bases aligning to TRBD2. CDR3 length equals 17 residues. With V trimmed by 1 base and J by 4 bases, 10 bases remained unmatched. Germline CDR1 is LGHNA and CDR2 is YNFKEQ. The CDR3 coding sequence is TGTGCCAGCAGCCAAGCGAGTACGGGAGGGCCCGCAGATACGCAGTATTTT. Encoded protein: CASSQASTGGPADTQYF.

V and J are TRBV9 and TRBJ2-1; TRBD2 agrees at 16 bases. V lost 4 bases and J lost 8; bases outside the gene matches: 12. The CDR3 consists of 18 residues. Per germline, CDR1 SGDLS and CDR2 YYNGEE. DNA for the CDR3: TGTGCCAGCAGCCCGGGACTAGCGGGAGGGCCGTTGATCTATGAGCAGTTCTTC. This sequence encodes CASSPGLAGGPLIYEQFF.

This clonotype showed up many times. V gene TRBV28 combines with J gene TRBJ2-7; the D gene is possibly TRBD2 (5 bases). Germline loops: CDR1 MDHEN, CDR2 SYDVKM. This CDR3 comprises 12 residues. Trimming pared 6 bases from V and 2 bases from J, leaving 8 bases between. DNA of the CDR3: TGTGCCAGCAGGAGGGTCACCTACGAGCAGTACTTC. This gives the protein CASRRVTYEQYF.

This clonotype was seen only a few times. This chain uses TRBV10-3 with TRBJ2-1; 8 bases line up with TRBD2. V lost 10 bases to trimming and J lost 5 bases; unmatched junction nucleotides: 13. Germline assignment: CDR1 ENHRY and CDR2 SYGVKD. The length of the CDR3 is 15 residues. The CDR3 DNA is TGTGCCAGCATGGAGGGGACTAGAGGGAACAATGAGCAGTTCTTC. As protein: CASMEGTRGNNEQFF.

Concerning this clonotype: A much larger clone lies one base from this, so it may be a read error. This chain joins TRBV30 and TRBJ1-5; TRBD1 aligns across 7 bases. CDR3 length: 15 residues. CDR1 is GTSNPN, CDR2 SVGIG, per germline (reference sequence). The CDR3: CAWSFAGGGNQTQHF. The CDR3 DNA follows: TGTGCCTGGAGTTTTGCAGGGGGTGGCAATCAGACCCAGCATTTT.

At least ten counts were recorded for this clonotype. The chain is built from TRBV2 and TRBJ1-6; a possible D gene is TRBD1 (5 bases). The CDR3 length is 14 residues. The V gene's germline CDR1 is SNHLY and CDR2 FYNNEI. Trimming removed 4 bases at V and 7 bases at J, with 11 bases between. CDR3 nucleotides: TGTGCCAGCAGTGTGATGCAGGGAAATTCACCCCTCCACTTT. Amino acids: CASSVMQGNSPLHF.

This clonotype was detected a few times. The V and J genes are TRBV5-1 and TRBJ2-2; tentative D call: TRBD2 (6 bases). V lost 0 bases and J lost 4, with 16 bases in between. The CDR3 is 17 residues long. CDR1 is SGHRS, CDR2 YFSETQ, per germline. The CDR3: CASSLAGVLTSTGELFF. In DNA form, the CDR3 reads TGCGCCAGCAGCTTGGCCGGGGTCCTGACTAGCACCGGGGAGCTGTTTTTT.

Note on this clonotype: Given a much more abundant clone one base away, this may be a read error. This chain joins TRBV24-1 and TRBJ2-7; 9 positions match TRBD1. This CDR3 contains 13 residues. Germline V gene data show CDR1 as KGHDR and CDR2 as SFDVKD. CDR3 nucleotide sequence: TGTACCACCAACGGGACAGGGACCTACGAGCAGTACTTC. Translation gives CTTNGTGTYEQYF.

V gene TRBV6-1 combines with J gene TRBJ2-4, with D unclear. This CDR3 has 15 residues. The V end lost 3 bases, the J end lost 0 bases, and 9 bases lay between the germline ends. Germline CDR1 MNHNS, CDR2 SASEGT. CDR3 sequence reads: CASSEGMGAKNIQYF. In DNA, the CDR3 is TGTGCCAGCAGTGAGGGTATGGGAGCCAAAAACATTCAGTACTTC.

This clonotype was detected only a few times. The chain couples TRBV6-6 to TRBJ2-4; D not resolved. Germline-derived CDR1 and CDR2 are MNHNY and SVGAGI (reference sequence). V lost 0 bases and J 5 bases, leaving 8 bases between the germline ends. The CDR3 covers 14 residues. The CDR3 nucleotides read TGTGCCAGCAGTTACTCGACCAACCAAAACATTCAGTACTTC. Translating it yields CASSYSTNQNIQYF.

This clonotype was picked up many times. The chain carries TRBV20-1 and TRBJ2-1, with TRBD2 matching 10 bases. The CDR3 loop spans 13 amino acids. V lost 6 bases to trimming and J lost 4 bases; unmatched junction nucleotides: 3. Germline V gives CDR1 DFQATT, CDR2 SNEGSKA (reference sequence). CDR3 residues: CSAGTSVYNEQFF. In nucleotides, the CDR3 is TGCAGTGCAGGGACTAGCGTTTACAATGAGCAGTTCTTC.

The table lists this clonotype with many counts. The chain combines TRBV30 with TRBJ2-1; TRBD2 aligns across 10 bases. This CDR3 contains 13 residues. The germline V gene has CDR1 GTSNPN and CDR2 SVGIG (reference sequence). Trimming at V came to 4 bases and at J to 6 bases, leaving 3 bases not matched to a gene. The CDR3 nucleotides read TGTGCCTGGACTAGCGGGAGTTTCAATGAGCAGTTCTTC. Encoded protein: CAWTSGSFNEQFF.

This clonotype was observed at least ten times. The V gene is TRBV20-1, the J gene TRBJ2-1, with 8 bases aligning to TRBD2. The CDR3 sequence is 13 residues long. Germline trimming cut 6 bases from V and 6 bases from J; bases unmatched to any gene: 7. Germline V gives CDR1 DFQATT, CDR2 SNEGSKA (reference sequence). DNA of the CDR3: TGCAGTGCCTCACTCGGGACTAGCAATGAGCAGTTCTTC. This codes for CSASLGTSNEQFF.

This clonotype showed up many times. This sequence joins TRBV5-1 and TRBJ1-2; D is possibly TRBD1 (5 bases). The CDR3 sequence is 13 residues long. V was clipped by 2 bases and J by 8 bases, with 13 bases between them. Germline assignment: CDR1 SGHRS and CDR2 YFSETQ. CDR3: CASSFVREGGYTF. DNA of the CDR3: TGCGCCAGCAGCTTTGTCAGGGAGGGAGGCTACACCTTC.

This clonotype has at least ten counts. The V and J genes are TRBV6-1 and TRBJ1-1, with TRBD1 as a possible D gene (6 bases). The V gene's germline CDR1 is MNHNS and CDR2 SASEGT. The CDR3 extends over 15 amino acids. Trimming took 5 bases from V and 0 from J, leaving 13 bases between them. CDR3 amino acids: CASSSGQTLNTEAFF. CDR3 in DNA: TGTGCCAGCAGTTCCGGACAGACCCTGAACACTGAAGCTTTCTTT.

This clonotype was seen many times. V and J are TRBV24-1 and TRBJ2-2; D may be TRBD2 (5 bases). V lost 4 bases and J lost 4, with 18 bases in between. Germline lookup yields CDR1 KGHDR and CDR2 SFDVKD. The CDR3 loop spans 17 amino acids. The CDR3 DNA is TGTGCCACCAGTGACCGCCGACCTAGCACGAGCACCGGGGAGCTGTTTTTT. It yields the protein CATSDRRPSTSTGELFF.